This T cell receptor beta chain was sequenced for a study of T cell changes during pregnancy in multiple sclerosis. Measured with immunoSEQ multiplex PCR; TCRdb has only the in-frame clones, and not every one. Among around 34,000 clones listed, roughly nine tenths were seen once. Per germline, CDR1 SSHAT and CDR2 FNYEAQ (reference sequence). This CDR3 contains 13 residues. The V and J ends lost 5 bases and 7 bases respectively, with 13 bases between them. The V gene is TRBV7-7, the J gene TRBJ2-3; tentative D call: TRBD2 (6 bases). The receptor comes from a female donor with multiple sclerosis, enrolled in a pregnancy study. The material sequenced was CD8+ T cells from peripheral blood mononuclear cells, taken before pregnancy. For the CDR3, the DNA is TGTGCCAGCAGCCGCGGGGTAGTGAATACGCAGTATTTT. It yields the protein CASSRGVVNTQYF.